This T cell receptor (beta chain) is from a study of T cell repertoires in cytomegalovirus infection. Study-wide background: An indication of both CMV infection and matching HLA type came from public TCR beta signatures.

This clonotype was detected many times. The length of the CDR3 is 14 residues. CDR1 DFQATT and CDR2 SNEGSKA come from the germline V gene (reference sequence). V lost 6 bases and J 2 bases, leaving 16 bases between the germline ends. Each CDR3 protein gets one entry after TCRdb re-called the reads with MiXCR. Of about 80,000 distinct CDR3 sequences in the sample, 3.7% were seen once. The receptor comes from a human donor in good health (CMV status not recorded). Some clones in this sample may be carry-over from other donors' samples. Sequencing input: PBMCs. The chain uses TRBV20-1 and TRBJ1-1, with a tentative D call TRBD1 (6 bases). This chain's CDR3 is CSAYGSQGNTEAFF. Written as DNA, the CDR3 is TGCAGTGCCTACGGATCACAGGGAAACACTGAAGCTTTCTTT.